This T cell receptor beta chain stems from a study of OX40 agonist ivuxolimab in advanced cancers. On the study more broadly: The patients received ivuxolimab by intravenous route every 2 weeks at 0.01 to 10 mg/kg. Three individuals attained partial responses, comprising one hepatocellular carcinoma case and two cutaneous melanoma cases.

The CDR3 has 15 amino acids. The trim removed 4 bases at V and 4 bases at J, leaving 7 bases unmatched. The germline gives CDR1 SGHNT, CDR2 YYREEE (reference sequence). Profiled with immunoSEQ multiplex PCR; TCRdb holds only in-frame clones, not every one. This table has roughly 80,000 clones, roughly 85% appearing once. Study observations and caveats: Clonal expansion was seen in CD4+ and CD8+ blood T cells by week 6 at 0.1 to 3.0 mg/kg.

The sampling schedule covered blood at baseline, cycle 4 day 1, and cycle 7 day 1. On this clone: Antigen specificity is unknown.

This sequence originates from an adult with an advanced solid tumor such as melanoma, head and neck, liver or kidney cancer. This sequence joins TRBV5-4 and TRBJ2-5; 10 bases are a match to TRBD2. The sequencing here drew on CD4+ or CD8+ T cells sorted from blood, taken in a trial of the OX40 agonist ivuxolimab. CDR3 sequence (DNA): TGTGCCAGCAGCCGAAGCGGGGGGGCGGGAGAGACCCAGTACTTC. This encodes CASSRSGGAGETQYF.